The source of this TCR beta chain is a study of cytomegalovirus exposure and HLA in healthy donors listed by TCRdb under 2017. About the study as a whole: According to an earlier analysis of 450 to 650 of the donors, some 180 million T cells yielded over 100 million unique TCR beta sequences and approximately 300 Gb of sequence data. An early release covering over 500 HLA-typed donors comprised about 300 gigabases of sequencing data and tens of millions of unique TCR sequences. Among the roughly 400 genotyped donors, under 90% belonged to the genetic ancestry cluster associated with self-reported Caucasian donors. The study aimed to test whether cataloging public T cell receptors could reveal signatures of past pathogen exposure. The study used immunosequencing to profile the T cell repertoires of around 600 subjects and linked those repertoires to cytomegalovirus serostatus. Along with the 666-subject first cohort, a separate validation cohort of over a hundred different subjects was used. High-throughput TCR immunosequencing, statistical association of individual TCRs with disease status, and machine learning were combined to predict cytomegalovirus infection status. In a later analysis, previously published TCR beta repertoires from some 640 donors were re-analyzed and high-resolution HLA genotyping was added so that TCR occurrence patterns could be studied. The later analysis used no new phenotypic data to find candidate immune exposures, relying instead on TCR beta sequences and their occurrence across donors. An earlier analysis of some 500 of the donors used high-throughput TCR beta sequencing to judge whether each TCR beta V gene segment behaved as functional or pseudogenic. Donor age, sex, ethnicity and CMV serostatus were compiled alongside the repertoire data. Genome-wide SNP genotypes for about 65% of the roughly 700 donors were used in a later genetic analysis, which treated that subset as a discovery cohort. Every discovery cohort repertoire had been produced on one sequencing platform. Class I and class II HLA loci were covered by the typing at four-digit resolution. The number of typed donors differed by locus: roughly 620-630 for A, B, C, DRB1 and DQB1; approximately 530 for DQA1; 606 for DPA1; and 450 to 480 for DPB1. About 5 DR-DQ haplotypes were handled as single units for association and clustering, since linkage in the cohort was strong. On average, around 230,000 unique TCR beta nucleotide sequences were sequenced per donor among a few hundred genotyped donors of the cohort, with approximately 18% of those sequences being non-productive.

Broad study findings and their caveats: According to a later analysis, most CMV-associated TCR beta chains appeared to be HLA-restricted, and the HLA associations seemed to be driven largely by CMV exposure. Because the 87-base-pair reads could not distinguish some IMGT-functional V segments, including TRBV6-2 and TRBV6-3, those segments were excluded. A cluster of highly shared sequence variants was judged likely to be a technical artifact of the sequencing pipeline. In the study, some 180 TCR beta chains were listed as associated with cytomegalovirus. When HLA alleles, especially DR and DQ, strongly co-occurred, attributing TCR associations to individual alleles was difficult. According to a later analysis, TCR association rates differed among HLA loci, with DRB1 alleles showing the most associated TCRs and HLA-C alleles showing the fewest. In an earlier analysis of fewer than 750 of the donors, most TCR beta V segments were observed in productive rearrangements about 87% or about 30% of the time, broadly matching IMGT annotations. For the cohort, immune exposure information was limited to CMV serostatus. Because HLA typing was missing for some donors at each locus, association tests included only the typed subset. Because counts were too low, more than 15 rarely observed V segments, including chromosome 9 orphons, were left out of the earlier analysis of 587 of the donors. Correlated functional status among segregating V segments might be attributable to linkage disequilibrium, but an unknown experimental factor could not be ruled out. In vitro tests confirmed that a few of the cytomegalovirus-associated TCR beta chains recognize cytomegalovirus antigens. A further reported finding was that TCR beta sequences accurately predicted the HLA-A and HLA-B alleles for most subjects in the first cohort. Roughly uniform sequencing depth across donors was assumed in presence/absence analyses, although this assumption may not hold. V-gene and J-gene trimming of TCR beta chains was associated with a missense DCLRE1C variant in a later genetic analysis, and the association was replicated in an independent cohort. According to a later genetic analysis, donors in an Asian-associated ancestry cluster had fewer N-insertions in productive TCRs than the approximately 610-donor mean. In both the original and validation cohorts, the classifier was reported to diagnose cytomegalovirus status with high specificity and sensitivity. At a false discovery rate of 0.05, a later analysis linked some 18,000 TCR beta sequences to specific HLA alleles. In this cohort, only TCR beta chains were sequenced, and detectable features were limited by the absence of alpha or paired-chain data. While some public TCRs were present in many individuals, most TCR sequences turned up only very rarely across donors. A later analysis reported that several top co-occurrence clusters appeared linked to parvovirus B19, influenza, CMV and Epstein-Barr virus. The authors suggested that the approach could potentially be generalized to other disease states and immunological phenotypes. A later analysis found that HLA-associated TCR beta chains were more clonally expanded and had lower generation probabilities than equally common non-associated chains.

Library preparation used the immunoSEQ multiplex PCR assay. A mixture of 60 forward primers for TCR Vbeta segments and 13 reverse primers for TCR Jbeta segments was used in the multiplex PCR. A multiplex PCR assay on genomic DNA amplified the CDR3 region of rearranged TCR beta genes. The amplified TCR beta libraries were sequenced on the Illumina HiSeq System as 87-base-pair reads. As for the authors' bioinformatics: Across the 670 or so repertoires, a later analysis counted roughly 84 million unique TCR beta chains, roughly 11 million of which were shared by at least two donors. To remove PCR and sequencing errors, raw reads were error-corrected and collapsed into unique sequences using a nearest-neighbor algorithm that merged closely related sequences. CDR3 sequences were aligned to IMGT reference sequences to assign V, D and J gene segments. Each retained sequence needed at least a six-nucleotide match to both a V gene segment and a J gene segment. Rearrangements were classified as productive when the CDR3 lacked stop codons and remained in frame with V and J, and all other rearrangements were classified as non-productive. CDR3 was defined by IMGT convention, running from the second conserved V-encoded cysteine to the conserved J-encoded phenylalanine. The earlier analysis of more than 450 of the donors excluded sequences that lacked an unambiguous match to a single V gene segment. In an earlier analysis of approximately 590 of the donors, a V segment was called functional when productive rearrangements were above 56.7%, and segregating when the standard deviation between donors exceeded 5%. A statistical classification framework was built to diagnose cytomegalovirus status from the catalog of TCR beta chain sequences. A later analysis assigned V and J genes by comparing TCR nucleotide sequences with IMGT/GENE-DB human TR gene sequences. Using the TCRdist pipeline, a later analysis assigned CDR3 sequences along with most-parsimonious VDJ recombination scenarios. In a later analysis, every TCR beta chain was defined by the combination of its CDR3 amino acid sequence and its V-gene family, and reads without a unique V-gene family were dropped. A later analysis removed several hundred highly shared, low-generation-probability nucleotide sequences to deal with suspected cross-contamination and a sequencing artifact. For each public chain, a later analysis derived a clonal expansion index from normalized ranks of inferred template counts within each repertoire. A later analysis computed generation probabilities with a VDJ recombination model fitted to out-of-frame rearrangements, and checked the results against IGoR. Hypergeometric tests were used in a later analysis to score TCR-TCR, TCR-HLA and TCR-CMV co-occurrence, with a repertoire-size bias correction applied to the TCR pairs. To estimate false discovery rates, a later analysis permuted the HLA or CMV assignments 20 times. A later analysis grouped co-occurring TCRs with DBSCAN, adding TCRdist sequence similarity when clustering within HLA-allele-positive subsets. Repertoires with fewer than 30,000 or more than 120,000 public chains were left out of co-occurrence clustering, as were five repertoires with anomalous nucleotide sharing. TCRdb obtained this table from immuneACCESS and retained in-frame rearrangements with V and J assigned. These tables miss some clones; where compared with another copy, unresolved V genes account for less than half of the shortfall, and the remainder is unexplained. D and trimming come from the DNA, and the V and J calls and clone size come from that table. The sample yields approximately 110,000 clones; roughly 70% were counted once. 4% to 5% of the sample belongs to the ten largest clones.

Comments on this clone: The antigen it binds to is not known. No clone much larger than this one lies a single base away; base qualities are absent.

Sequences LGHNT (CDR1) and FRNRAP (CDR2) are obtained from the germline V gene. From its cysteine to its phenylalanine, the CDR3 spans 15 amino acids. The CDR3 DNA has 45 bases and is translated from base 1. Trimming costs V 5 bases and J 0 bases, and their ends lie 10 bases apart. The cohort consisted of approximately 690 healthy bone marrow donors. At the time of sampling, all cohort members were nominally healthy, though unrecorded immune exposures were likely present. The donor tested CMV seronegative, placing the donor among the 350 or so seronegative members of the cohort. A peripheral blood sample was collected from each donor, and TCR beta sequencing was performed on peripheral blood mononuclear cells. Genomic DNA extraction from the blood cell samples was performed with the Qiagen DNeasy Blood Extraction Kit.

The sequenced sample was PBMCs. This sequence was found in a woman between 40 and 55 years old in good health and CMV-seronegative. This chain joins TRBV12-5 to TRBJ1-4, with the D gene too uncertain to name. In nucleotide form, the sequence is TGTGCTAGTGGTACCCCACTCGCAACTAATGAAAAACTGTTTTTT. Its product reads: CASGTPLATNEKLFF.